A single sample is the source of the 14 T cell receptor beta chains below, sequenced in a study of metastatic and nonmetastatic thyroid tumors. All patients were treatment-naive before thyroid surgery. TCRdb re-analyzed the PCR reads using MiXCR. The sample lists about 64,000 clones; about 16% were seen once. Input material: blood. The receptors originated from a male donor with papillary thyroid cancer or a benign thyroid nodule (not recorded which). Some clones in this sample may be carry-over from other donors' samples.

This clone was picked up many times. V usage is TRBV28 and J usage is TRBJ1-6, with D possibly matching TRBD1 (5 bases). The germline V and J ends were trimmed by 2 bases and 6 bases, with 11 bases remaining between them. The length of the CDR3 is 15 residues. Germline-derived CDR1 and CDR2 are MDHEN and SYDVKM. The CDR3 loop reads CASSLVSRGNSPLHF. For the CDR3, the DNA is TGTGCCAGCAGTTTAGTCTCAAGGGGTAATTCACCCCTCCACTTT.

This clone has more than one count but fewer than ten. A much more abundant neighbour one base away suggests this may be a read error. V is TRBV28 and J is TRBJ2-1, with TRBD2 matching 8 bases. This CDR3 has 15 residues. Germline V gene lookup returns CDR1 MDHEN and CDR2 SYDVKM. CDR3: CASNPGAGAFNDQFF. CDR3 coding DNA: TGTGCCAGCAACCCGGGAGCGGGAGCTTTTAATGATCAGTTCTTC.

This clone was detected ten times or more. V and J are TRBV4-1 and TRBJ2-2; D gene ambiguous. The CDR3 sequence is 13 residues long. V lost 2 bases and J 4 bases, leaving 5 bases between the germline ends. Germline CDR1 reads MGHRA; CDR2 reads YSYEKL. This chain's CDR3 is CASSQLGTGELFF. CDR3 in DNA: TGCGCCAGCAGCCAACTTGGCACCGGGGAGCTGTTTTTT.

This clone was observed at least ten times. The genes are TRBV27 and TRBJ2-3; 12 bases are shared with TRBD2. This CDR3 contains 18 residues. Germline loops: CDR1 MNHEY, CDR2 SMNVEV (reference sequence). The ends lost 4 bases at V and 4 bases at J; junction bases unmatched: 12. CDR3 sequence: CASSSPLAGGIYADTQYF. CDR3 nucleotide sequence: TGTGCCAGCAGTTCCCCGCTAGCGGGGGGGATCTACGCAGATACGCAGTATTTT.

Notes on this clone: This may be a read error: a much more frequent sequence differs by one nucleotide. The chain couples TRBV30 to TRBJ1-1; D is unresolved. The CDR3 contains 13 residues. Germline-derived CDR1 and CDR2 are GTSNPN and SVGIG (reference sequence). CDR3 protein: CAWSAHMNTEAFF. The CDR3 nucleotides are TGCGCCTGGAGTGCTCATATGAACACTGAAGCTTTCTTT.

Many counts were recorded for this clone. The chain uses TRBV7-9 and TRBJ2-7; D remains unclear. CDR1 SEHNR and CDR2 FQNEAQ come from the germline V gene (reference sequence). V lost 3 bases to trimming and J lost 0 bases, with 3 bases between them. The CDR3 spans 12 residues. The CDR3 here is CASSLGSYEQYF. The CDR3, as DNA: TGTGCCAGCAGCTTGGGCTCCTACGAGCAGTACTTC.

A few counts support this clone. The chain has TRBV7-9 and TRBJ2-5, with D tentatively TRBD2 (5 bases). This CDR3 spans 12 amino acids. V was clipped by 5 bases and J by 7 bases, with 11 bases between them. The germline V gene encodes CDR1 SEHNR and CDR2 FQNEAQ (reference sequence). DNA of the CDR3: TGTGCCAGCAGCGACACCCGGGGGACCCAGTACTTC. Translating it yields CASSDTRGTQYF.

This clone was seen many times. The chain couples TRBV20-1 to TRBJ2-3, with TRBD2 matching over 10 bases. The germline CDR1 and CDR2 sequences are DFQATT and SNEGSKA (reference sequence). With V trimmed by 0 bases and J by 5 bases, 14 bases remained unmatched. The CDR3 is 18 residues long. CDR3 sequence reads: CSARDPSGASGSVDTQYF. Here the CDR3 DNA reads TGCAGTGCTAGAGATCCCTCCGGGGCTAGCGGGAGCGTAGATACGCAGTATTTT.

This clone has ten or more counts. The germline gene is not matched at one end of the junction; a read error may be the cause. The V gene is TRBV2, the J gene TRBJ2-3, with D possibly being TRBD1 (5 bases). The germline gives CDR1 SNHLY, CDR2 FYNNEI. The CDR3 sequence is 10 residues long. The CDR3 loop is CASNTGTQYF. The CDR3 nucleotides read TGTGCCAGCAACACAGGTACGCAGTATTTT.

This chain uses TRBV25-1 with TRBJ2-2; D gene uncertain. CDR1 and CDR2 (germline): MGHDK, SYGVNS. This CDR3 is built from 14 residues. V gave up 4 bases and J gave up 8 bases, with 14 bases separating them. The CDR3 sequence is CASSGKRETGELFF. In DNA form, the CDR3 reads TGTGCCAGCAGTGGGAAACGTGAGACAGGGGAGCTGTTTTTT.

At least ten counts were recorded for this clone. DNA of the CDR3: TGTGCCAGCCTTGGGACACAAGAGACCCAGTACTTC. This sequence encodes CASLGTQETQYF. J is TRBJ2-5 and V is TRBV7-9; maybe TRBD1 (6 bases). The germline gives CDR1 SEHNR, CDR2 FQNEAQ (reference sequence). V shed 8 bases and J shed 2 bases, with 9 bases lying between them. The CDR3 has 12 amino acids.

This clone has more than one count but fewer than ten. The chain is built from TRBV6-5 and TRBJ2-7, with no clear D. This CDR3 region has 12 residues. Germline CDR1 MNHEY, CDR2 SVGAGI. With 2 bases removed from V and 3 bases from J, the gap between germline ends came to 5 bases. CDR3 protein: CASSYPDYEQYF. In DNA, the CDR3 is TGTGCCAGCAGTTACCCCGACTACGAGCAGTACTTC.

This clone was seen repeatedly, ten times or more. This CDR3 is also generated by other DNA sequences in the sample. This chain uses TRBV14 with TRBJ1-2; D remains unclear. CDR1 is SGHDN, CDR2 FVKESK, per germline. The length of the CDR3 is 13 residues. V lost 3 bases to trimming and J lost 7 bases, with 12 bases between them. The CDR3 nucleotides are TGTGCCAGCAGCCATTACGGCCAAATTGGCTACACCTTC. This translates into CASSHYGQIGYTF. Variable domain in full (rest from reference TRBV14 and TRBJ1-2): EAGVTQFPSHSVIEKGQTVTLRCDPISGHDNLYWYRRVMGKEIKFLLHFVKESKQDESGMPNNRFLAERTGGTYSTLKVQPAELEDSGVYFCASSHYGQIGYTFGSGTRLTVV.

The V gene is TRBV11-3, the J gene TRBJ2-7; TRBD1 aligns across 7 bases. The CDR3 length is 15 residues. J lost 6 bases, V lost 2 bases, and 10 bases had no gene match. Germline V gives CDR1 SGHNT, CDR2 YENEEA. This chain's CDR3 is CASSLYLRTGLEQYF. The CDR3 DNA reads as TGTGCCAGCAGCTTATATCTACGGACAGGTCTCGAGCAGTACTTC.